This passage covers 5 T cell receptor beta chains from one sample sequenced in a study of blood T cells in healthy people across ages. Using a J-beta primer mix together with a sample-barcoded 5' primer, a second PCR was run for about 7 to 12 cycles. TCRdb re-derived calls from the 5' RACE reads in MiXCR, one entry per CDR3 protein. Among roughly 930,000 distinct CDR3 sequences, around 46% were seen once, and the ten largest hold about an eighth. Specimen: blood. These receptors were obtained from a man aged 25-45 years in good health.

CDR3 sequence: CASSAGYSLSYNEQFF. The CDR3 nucleotides are TGTGCCAGCAGTGCCGGTTACAGCCTCTCCTACAATGAGCAGTTCTTC. The chain employs TRBV6-1 and TRBJ2-1; D remains unclear. The V and J ends lost 4 bases and 0 bases respectively, with 13 bases between them. In germline, CDR1 is MNHNS, CDR2 SASEGT. This CDR3 has 16 residues.

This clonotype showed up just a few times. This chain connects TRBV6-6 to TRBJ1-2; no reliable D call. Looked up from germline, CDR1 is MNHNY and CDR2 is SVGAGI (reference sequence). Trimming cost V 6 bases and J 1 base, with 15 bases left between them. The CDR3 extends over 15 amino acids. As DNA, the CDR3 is TGTGCCAGCAGCCGTCAGACGGGCATTAACTATGGCTACACCTTC. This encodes CASSRQTGINYGYTF.

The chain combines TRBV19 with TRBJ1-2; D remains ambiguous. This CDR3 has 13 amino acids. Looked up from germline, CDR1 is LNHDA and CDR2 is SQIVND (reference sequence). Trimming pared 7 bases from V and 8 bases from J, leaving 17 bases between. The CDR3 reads CASTHGGFRGYTF. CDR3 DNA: TGTGCCAGTACCCACGGCGGTTTCCGGGGCTACACCTTC.

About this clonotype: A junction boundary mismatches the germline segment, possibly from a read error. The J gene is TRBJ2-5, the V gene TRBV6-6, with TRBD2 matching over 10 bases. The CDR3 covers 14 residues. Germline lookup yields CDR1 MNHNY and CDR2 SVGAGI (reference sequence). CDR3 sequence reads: CVSSQAGGPETQYF. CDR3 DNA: TGTGTCAGCAGCCAAGCGGGGGGGCCTGAGACCCAGTACTTC.

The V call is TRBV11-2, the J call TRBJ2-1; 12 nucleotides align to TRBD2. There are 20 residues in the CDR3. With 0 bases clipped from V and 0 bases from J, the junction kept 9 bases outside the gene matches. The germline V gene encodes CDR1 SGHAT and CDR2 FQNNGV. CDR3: CASSLDRLAGGRSSYNEQFF. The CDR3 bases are TGTGCCAGCAGCTTAGATCGGCTAGCGGGGGGGAGGAGCTCCTACAATGAGCAGTTCTTC.